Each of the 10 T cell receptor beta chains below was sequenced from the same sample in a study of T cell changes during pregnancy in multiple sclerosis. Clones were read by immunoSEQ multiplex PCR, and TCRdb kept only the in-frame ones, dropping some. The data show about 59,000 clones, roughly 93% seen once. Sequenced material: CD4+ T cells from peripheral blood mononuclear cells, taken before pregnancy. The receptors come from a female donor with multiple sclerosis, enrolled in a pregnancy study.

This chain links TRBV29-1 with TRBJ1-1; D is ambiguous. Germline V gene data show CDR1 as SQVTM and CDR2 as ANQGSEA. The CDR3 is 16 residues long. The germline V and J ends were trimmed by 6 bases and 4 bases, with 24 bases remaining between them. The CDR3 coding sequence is TGCAGCGTAAACCCCCCAGAAAAAGGTTCGGGCACTGAAGCTTTCTTT. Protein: CSVNPPEKGSGTEAFF. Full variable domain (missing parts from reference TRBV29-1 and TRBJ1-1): SAVISQKPSRDICQRGTSLTIQCQVDSQVTMMFWYRQQPGQSLTLIATANQGSEATYESGFVIDKFPISRPNLTFSTLTVSNMSPEDSSIYLCSVNPPEKGSGTEAFFGQGTRLTVV.

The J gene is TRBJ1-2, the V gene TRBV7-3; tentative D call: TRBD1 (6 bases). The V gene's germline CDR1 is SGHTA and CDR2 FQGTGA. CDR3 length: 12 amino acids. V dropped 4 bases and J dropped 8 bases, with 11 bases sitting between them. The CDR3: CASSSPGQGYTF. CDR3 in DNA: TGTGCCAGCAGCTCCCCGGGACAAGGCTACACCTTC.

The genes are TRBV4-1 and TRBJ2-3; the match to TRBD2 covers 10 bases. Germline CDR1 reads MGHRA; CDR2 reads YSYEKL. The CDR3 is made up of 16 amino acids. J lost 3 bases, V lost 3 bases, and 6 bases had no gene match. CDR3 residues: CASSQGPTSGTDTQYF. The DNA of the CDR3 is TGCGCCAGCAGCCAGGGCCCGACTAGCGGGACAGATACGCAGTATTTT.

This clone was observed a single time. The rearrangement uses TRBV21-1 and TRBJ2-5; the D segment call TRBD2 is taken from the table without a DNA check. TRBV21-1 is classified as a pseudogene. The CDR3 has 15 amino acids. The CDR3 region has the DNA TGTGCCAGCGGACTACTAGCGTCATTGCTAGAGACCCAGTACTTC. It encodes CASGLLASLLETQYF.

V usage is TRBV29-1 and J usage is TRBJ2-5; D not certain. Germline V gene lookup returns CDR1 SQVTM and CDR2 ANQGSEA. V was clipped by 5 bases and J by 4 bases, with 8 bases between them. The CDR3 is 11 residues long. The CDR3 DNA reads TGCAGCGTTAGCGAGATAGAGACCCAGTACTTC. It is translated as CSVSEIETQYF.

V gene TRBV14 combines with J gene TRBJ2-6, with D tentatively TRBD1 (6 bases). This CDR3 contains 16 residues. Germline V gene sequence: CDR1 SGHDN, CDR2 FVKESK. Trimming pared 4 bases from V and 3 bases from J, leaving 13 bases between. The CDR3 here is CASSLPRQVGANVLTF. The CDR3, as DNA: TGTGCCAGCAGCCTACCCCGACAGGTTGGGGCCAACGTCCTGACTTTC. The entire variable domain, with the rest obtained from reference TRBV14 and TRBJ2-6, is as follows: EAGVTQFPSHSVIEKGQTVTLRCDPISGHDNLYWYRRVMGKEIKFLLHFVKESKQDESGMPNNRFLAERTGGTYSTLKVQPAELEDSGVYFCASSLPRQVGANVLTFGAGSRLTVL.

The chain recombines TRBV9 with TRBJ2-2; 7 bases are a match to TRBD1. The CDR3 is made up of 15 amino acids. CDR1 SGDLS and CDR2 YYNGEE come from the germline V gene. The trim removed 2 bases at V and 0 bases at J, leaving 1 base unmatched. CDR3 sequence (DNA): TGTGCCAGCAGCGTTACAGGGGCGAACACCGGGGAGCTGTTTTTT. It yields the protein CASSVTGANTGELFF.

CDR3 bases: TGTGCCAGCAGTTCGAACCCAGGGCGTGAGCAGTATTTT. This gives the protein CASSSNPGREQYF. This rearrangement joins TRBV25-1 to TRBJ2-3, with D possibly being TRBD1 (5 bases). Trimming pared 5 bases from V and 11 bases from J, leaving 17 bases between. The CDR3 contains 13 residues. Germline loops: CDR1 MGHDK, CDR2 SYGVNS.

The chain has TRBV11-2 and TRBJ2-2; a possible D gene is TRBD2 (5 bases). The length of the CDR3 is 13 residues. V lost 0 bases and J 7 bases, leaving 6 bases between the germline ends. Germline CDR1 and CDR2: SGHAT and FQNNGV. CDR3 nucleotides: TGTGCCAGCAGCTTAGAACGGGGCGGGGAGCTGTTTTTT. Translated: CASSLERGGELFF.

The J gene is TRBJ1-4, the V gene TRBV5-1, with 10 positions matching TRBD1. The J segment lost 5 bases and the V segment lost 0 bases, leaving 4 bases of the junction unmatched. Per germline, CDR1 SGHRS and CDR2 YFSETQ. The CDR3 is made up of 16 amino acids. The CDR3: CASSLGPGQGNEKLFF. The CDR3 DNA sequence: TGCGCCAGCAGCTTGGGGCCGGGACAGGGGAATGAAAAACTGTTTTTT. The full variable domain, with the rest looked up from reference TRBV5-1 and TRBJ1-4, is KAGVTQTPRYLIKTRGQQVTLSCSPISGHRSVSWYQQTPGQGLQFLFEYFSETQRNKGNFPGRFSGRQFSNSRSEMNVSTLELGDSALYLCASSLGPGQGNEKLFFGSGTQLSVL.